This T cell receptor beta chain originates from a study of blood T cell repertoires in COVID-19. Looking at the study overall: Samples of COVID-19 (acute and convalescent) were obtained from the United States, Italy and Spain. From T cells, B-cell-depleted T cells, or PBMCs came the material, which was cDNA or gDNA.

As handled by the study authors: Estimates of nucleated cell counts were drawn from the amplification of reference gene primers. Using immunoSEQ multiplex PCR, the repertoire was profiled, and TCRdb retains in-frame clones only, with some absent. D and trimming were read from the DNA, whereas the V and J calls and clone size are those reported in that table. The table lists about 180,000 clones, about nine tenths of them singletons. This clone was counted a single time. The source of this sequence is a man aged 18 to 29 who had recovered from COVID-19. Sequenced material: peripheral blood.

The CDR3 loop reads CASSLAGALEQFF. In DNA, the CDR3 is TGTGCCAGTAGTCTAGCGGGAGCTCTTGAGCAGTTCTTC. This chain joins TRBV19 and TRBJ2-1, with TRBD2 matching 10 bases. The V segment lost 5 bases and the J segment 9 bases; nucleotides outside the gene matches: 4. From germline, CDR1 is LNHDA and CDR2 SQIVND (reference sequence). CDR3 size: 13 residues.